Listed below are T cell receptor beta chains from one sample, sequenced in a study of OX40 agonist ivuxolimab in advanced cancers. Only in-frame clones appear in the TCRdb table, and some are missing; sequencing was by immunoSEQ multiplex PCR. The table records about 68,000 clones, roughly 88% of them present only once. The source was CD4+ or CD8+ T cells sorted from blood, collected in a trial of the OX40 agonist ivuxolimab. Receptor source: an adult with an advanced solid tumor such as melanoma, head and neck, liver or kidney cancer. The CDR3 runs from the conserved cysteine through the conserved F or W. D genes are given only for firm matches. Some rows have no size entry. The others give once, few or many, or a class for an expanded clone.

clone_size,j_call,d_call,v_call,cdr3_length,cdr3_nt,cdr3_aa
.,TRBJ1-1,TRBD1,TRBV2,15,TGTGCCAGCTCCCGGGAGGGGACAGGGAACACTGAAGCTTTCTTT,CASSREGTGNTEAFF
.,TRBJ1-1,TRBD1,TRBV6-5,13,TGTGCCAGCAGTTCTCCGGGACAGCCCGAAGCTTTCTTT,CASSSPGQPEAFF
once,TRBJ2-7,TRBD2,TRBV7-2,16,TGTGCCAGCAGCTTAAGGACTAGCGGGAGAGACTACGAGCAGTACTTC,CASSLRTSGRDYEQYF
few,TRBJ2-7,.,TRBV5-6,11,TGTGCCAGCAGCTTTTACCACGAGCAGTACTTC,CASSFYHEQYF
few,TRBJ1-5,TRBD1,TRBV5-8,16,TGTGCCAGCAGCCCCGGGACAGGAATTGACAATCAGCCCCAGCATTTT,CASSPGTGIDNQPQHF
.,TRBJ2-1,.,TRBV7-9,17,TGTGCCAGCAGCTTAGCGGGAGGAAGCAGGGCGTACAATGAGCAGTTCTTC,CASSLAGGSRAYNEQFF
.,TRBJ2-1,.,TRBV5-8,12,TGTGCCAGCAGCTTGTTCGACAATGAGCAGTTCTTC,CASSLFDNEQFF
.,TRBJ2-1,TRBD2,TRBV5-1,16,TGCGCCAGCAGCTTGGCGGGGCTAGCGGGGGCCCCTGAGCAGTTCTTC,CASSLAGLAGAPEQFF
.,TRBJ2-2,.,TRBV6-5,13,TGTGCCAGCAGTTACGGGGGGAACGGGGAGCTGTTTTTT,CASSYGGNGELFF
once,TRBJ1-5,TRBD1,TRBV18,15,TGTGCCAGCTCACCATGGGGACAGGGGAATCAGCCCCAGCATTTT,CASSPWGQGNQPQHF
.,TRBJ1-4,.,TRBV2,13,TGTGCCAGCAGTGAAATGACAGGACTGAAACTGTTTTTT,CASSEMTGLKLFF
.,TRBJ1-1,.,TRBV6-6,12,TGTGCCAGCAGTACCCTTGGCACTGAAGCTTTCTTT,CASSTLGTEAFF
.,TRBJ2-7,.,TRBV7-2,13,TGTGCCAGCAGCTTGGGTGGACAGCTCGAGCAGTACTTC,CASSLGGQLEQYF
.,TRBJ2-7,.,TRBV29-1,13,TGCAGCGTTGCGGCAGGTAGTTCCTACGAGCAGTACTTC,CSVAAGSSYEQYF
.,TRBJ2-5,TRBD2,TRBV5-1,14,TGCGCCAGCAGCTTGGCACTAGCGGAAGAGACCCAGTACTTC,CASSLALAEETQYF
.,TRBJ2-2,TRBD1,TRBV6-6,14,TGTGCCAGCAGGGACAGGGTAGGGACCGGGGAGCTGTTTTTT,CASRDRVGTGELFF
.,TRBJ2-1,.,TRBV5-4,16,TGTGCCAGCAGCTTGGGGCTAGCGAACTCCTACAATGAGCAGTTCTTC,CASSLGLANSYNEQFF
.,TRBJ1-2,.,TRBV30,12,TGTGCCTGGAGTAAGGGGGGATATGGCTACACCTTC,CAWSKGGYGYTF
once,TRBJ2-6,.,TRBV18,18,TGTGCCAGCTCACCATTCTCGCAGGGTGTCTCTGGGGCCAACGTCCTGACTTTC,CASSPFSQGVSGANVLTF
.,TRBJ1-6,.,TRBV7-9,12,TGTGCCAGCAGCATCCCAAATTCACCCCTCCACTTT,CASSIPNSPLHF
.,TRBJ1-1,TRBD1,TRBV13,14,TGTGCCAGCAGCTCCGGACAGGGAAACACTGAAGCTTTCTTT,CASSSGQGNTEAFF
.,TRBJ1-1,TRBD1,TRBV18,15,TGTGCCAGCTCACCCCAGACAGGGGAGACCACTGAAGCTTTCTTT,CASSPQTGETTEAFF
.,TRBJ2-2,.,TRBV6-1,11,TGTGCCAGCAGTGAATCTCGGGAGCTGTTTTTT,CASSESRELFF
.,TRBJ1-1,.,TRBV7-2,13,TGTGCCAGCAGCTTAAGCCTTACTAGCACAGCTTTCTTT,CASSLSLTSTAFF
.,TRBJ1-5,.,TRBV4-1,15,TGCGCCAGCAGCCGCAGTGACGGACCGAATCAGCCCCAGCATTTT,CASSRSDGPNQPQHF
.,TRBJ2-7,.,TRBV11-2,16,TGTGCCAGCAGCTGGTTAGGACAGTCCGCTTCCTACGAGCAGTACTTC,CASSWLGQSASYEQYF
.,TRBJ1-2,TRBD1,TRBV18,14,TGTGCCAGCTCACCGGGACAGGGGAGCTATGGCTACACCTTC,CASSPGQGSYGYTF
.,TRBJ1-1,TRBD1,TRBV5-5,15,TGTGCCAGCAGCCGGCGGACAGGAGCAAACACTGAAGCTTTCTTT,CASSRRTGANTEAFF
.,TRBJ2-1,TRBD2,TRBV7-8,16,TGTGCCAGCAGCTTAAGGCAAGGGCGGGGGTTCAATGAGCAGTTCTTC,CASSLRQGRGFNEQFF
.,TRBJ2-5,.,TRBV6-6,15,TGTGCCAGCAGGGATACGGGACGGTACCAAGAGACCCAGTACTTC,CASRDTGRYQETQYF
once,TRBJ1-3,.,TRBV21-1,17,TGTGCCAGCAGCACTCGAAGGCAGGACGTCTCTGGAAACACCATATATTTT,CASSTRRQDVSGNTIYF
.,TRBJ2-7,TRBD2,TRBV5-4,16,TGTGCCAGCAGCGCCGCCGGGGGGAGGGCCACAGGCGAGCAGTACTTC,CASSAAGGRATGEQYF
.,TRBJ2-3,.,TRBV6-5,14,TGTGCCAGCAGTTACTCGTTAAGCACAGATACGCAGTATTTT,CASSYSLSTDTQYF
.,TRBJ2-2,.,TRBV2,13,TGTGCCAGCAGGGGCCTGAACACCGGGGAGCTGTTTTTT,CASRGLNTGELFF
.,TRBJ1-1,.,TRBV27,13,TGTGCCAGCAGCCGCTGGGGGGATGGATTAGCTTTCTTT,CASSRWGDGLAFF
.,TRBJ2-3,.,TRBV4-3,17,TGCGCCAGCAGCACCAATAGGCGGGACCAACGCACAGATACGCAGTATTTT,CASSTNRRDQRTDTQYF
.,TRBJ1-5,.,TRBV18,14,TGTGCCAGCGCTACAGGGTCGGGGAATCAGCCCCAGCATTTT,CASATGSGNQPQHF
.,TRBJ2-5,TRBD2,TRBV7-2,15,TGTACCAGCAGCGCCTCCAGACTAGCATCAGAGACCCAGTACTTC,CTSSASRLASETQYF
.,TRBJ2-7,.,TRBV11-3,14,TGTGCCAGCAGCTTACCGACGGTACCCTACGAGCAGTACTTC,CASSLPTVPYEQYF
once,TRBJ2-2,.,TRBV9,14,TGTGCCAGCAGCCGGGACGGTAACACCGGGGAGCTGTTTTTT,CASSRDGNTGELFF
.,TRBJ1-5,.,TRBV7-2,15,TGTGCCAGCAGCTTTGTTCCAGGGAACCATCAGCCCCAGCATTTT,CASSFVPGNHQPQHF
few,TRBJ1-5,.,TRBV7-9,15,TGTGCCAGCAGTCCATTCGGGTGGGATAATCAGCCCCAGCATTTT,CASSPFGWDNQPQHF
.,TRBJ1-5,.,TRBV27,17,TGTGCCAGCAGACATCTGATCGGGGGACGTGGCAATCAGCCCCAGCATTTT,CASRHLIGGRGNQPQHF
.,TRBJ1-1,.,TRBV5-1,14,TGCGCCAGCAGCTTTATCGGGGATAACACTGAAGCTTTCTTT,CASSFIGDNTEAFF
.,TRBJ2-7,.,TRBV12-5,13,TGTGCTAGTGGTTTAGGCAGCCCCTACGAGCAGTACTTC,CASGLGSPYEQYF
.,TRBJ2-3,TRBD2,TRBV11-3,15,TGTGCCAGCAGCGCCCTGCGGGGGGGGGCAGATACGCAGTATTTT,CASSALRGGADTQYF
.,TRBJ1-6,.,TRBV30,16,TGTGCCTGGAGTACCCGGGACGGCTCCTATAATTCACCCCTCCACTTT,CAWSTRDGSYNSPLHF
.,TRBJ1-6,TRBD1,TRBV11-3,18,TGTGCCAGCAGCTTAGACCAGGGGGGCAGCTCCTATAATTCACCCCTCCACTTT,CASSLDQGGSSYNSPLHF
.,TRBJ2-3,.,TRBV7-9,13,TGTGCCAGCAGCTCGTTACCTGTGGATACGCAGTATTTT,CASSSLPVDTQYF
.,TRBJ2-6,.,TRBV18,18,TGTGCCAGCTCTCCCAGGACAGCAATGGCCTCTGGGGCCAACGTCCTGACTTTC,CASSPRTAMASGANVLTF
.,TRBJ1-1,TRBD1,TRBV27,14,TGTGCCAGCAGCTCCGGGACAGCGAACACTGAAGCTTTCTTT,CASSSGTANTEAFF
.,TRBJ2-2,.,TRBV5-1,12,TGCGCCAGCAGCACAGACACCGGGGAGCTGTTTTTT,CASSTDTGELFF
.,TRBJ2-3,TRBD1,TRBV15,14,TGTGCCACCAGCCCTGGACAGGGCACAGATACGCAGTATTTT,CATSPGQGTDTQYF